This T cell receptor beta chain was sequenced for a study of T cells expressing NK-cell markers. Study details: The TCR beta repertoires originated in sorted CD3+CD56+NKG2C+, CD3+CD56+NKG2C- and CD3+CD56-NKG2C+ T cells. Among eight sequenced donors, seven carried HCMV seropositivity while one was seronegative. The study, taken as a whole, reports: Specificity for HCMV among expanded NKG2C+ T cell clones was not established.

For this clonotype: The antigen remains undetermined.

This CDR3 comprises 14 residues. Template switching by 5'RACE with UMIs generated the TCR beta cDNA. TCRdb reprocessed the 5' RACE reads; each CDR3 protein has one entry and no DNA is given. The table gives fewer than 400,000 distinct CDR3 sequences; the top ten clones make up around 5% of it. The V call is TRBV12-3 or TRBV12-4, the J call TRBJ2-2. The origin of this receptor is a man aged 18 to 70 in good health. Sequences were obtained from blood T cells: a sorted CD56 or NKG2C T cell subset, CD4+ or CD8+ T cells, or bulk PBMC T cells (not recorded which). The CDR3 loop reads CASRYLSLSGELFF.